The 3 T cell receptor beta chains given below trace back to one sample, sequenced in a study of blood T cell repertoires in COVID-19. TCRdb's table, derived via immunoSEQ multiplex PCR, lists solely in-frame clones and lacks some. Of some 200,000 clones listed, approximately 79% are singletons. Sequencing was done on a sample of peripheral blood. Receptors originate from a man aged 25-45 years with active or convalescent COVID-19.

As concerns this clone: One end of the junction does not line up with germline, which may come from a read error. The CDR3 loop reads CASSLTGTVRETQYF. The CDR3 DNA reads TGTGCTAGCAGCCTGACAGGGACTGTTCGAGAGACCCAGTACTTC. The chain uses TRBV7-7 and TRBJ2-5, with a weak D call TRBD1 (7 bases). The CDR3 runs 15 residues. Germline V CDR1 and CDR2: SSHAT, FNYEAQ (reference sequence).

This chain links TRBV9 with TRBJ1-1; D possibly corresponds to TRBD1 (6 bases). Germline V gives CDR1 SGDLS, CDR2 YYNGEE. CDR3 length equals 15 residues. V lost 4 bases, J lost 1 base, and 14 bases lay in between. This CDR3 reads CASSPTGTSNTEAFF. Here the CDR3 DNA reads TGTGCCAGCAGCCCAACCGGGACATCGAACACTGAAGCTTTCTTT. Full variable domain (rest looked up from reference TRBV9 and TRBJ1-1): DSGVTQTPKHLITATGQRVTLRCSPRSGDLSVYWYQQSLDQGLQFLIQYYNGEERAKGNILERFSAQQFPDLHSELNLSSLELGDSALYFCASSPTGTSNTEAFFGQGTRLTVV.

The V and J genes are TRBV5-6 and TRBJ1-3, with D uncertain. The CDR3 has 16 residues. The germline V gene has CDR1 SGHDT and CDR2 YYEEEE. V was shortened by 4 bases and J by 0 bases, with 14 bases between the two germline ends. The CDR3: CASSLRSAASGNTIYF. DNA for the CDR3: TGTGCCAGCAGCCTAAGAAGCGCCGCCTCTGGAAACACCATATATTTT.